Reported below is one T cell receptor beta chain. The sample comes from a study of cytomegalovirus exposure and HLA in healthy donors. Amplification used 60 Vbeta primers and 13 Jbeta primers. Using immunoSEQ multiplex PCR, the repertoire was profiled, and TCRdb retains in-frame clones only, with some absent. The sample contains more than 95,000 clones, roughly 74% of which appear only once. The CDR3 is made up of 15 amino acids. Germline CDR1 and CDR2: MNHEY and SMNVEV (reference sequence). Trimming removed 5 bases at V and 0 bases at J, with 12 bases between. The sequenced material came from PBMCs. The sequence was collected from a woman aged 45-65 years in good health and CMV-seropositive. The rearrangement links TRBV27 to TRBJ2-3; TRBD2 might be the D (5 bases). DNA for the CDR3: TGTGCCAGCAGTCCCCGGGGTCGCAGCACAGATACGCAGTATTTT. Amino acid sequence: CASSPRGRSTDTQYF.